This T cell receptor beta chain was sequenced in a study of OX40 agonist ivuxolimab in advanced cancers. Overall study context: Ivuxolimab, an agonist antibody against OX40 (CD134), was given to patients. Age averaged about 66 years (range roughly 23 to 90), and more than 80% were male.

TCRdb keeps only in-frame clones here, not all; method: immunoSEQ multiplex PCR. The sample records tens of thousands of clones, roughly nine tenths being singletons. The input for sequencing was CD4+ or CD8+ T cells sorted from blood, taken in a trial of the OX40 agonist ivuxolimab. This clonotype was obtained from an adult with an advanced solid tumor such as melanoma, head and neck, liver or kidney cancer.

The CDR3 sequence: CASSEAQKAIMTAVGGELFF. For the CDR3, the DNA is TGTGCCAGCAGTGAAGCGCAAAAGGCCATTATGACAGCGGTGGGCGGGGAGCTGTTTTTT. This chain links TRBV2 with TRBJ2-2, with D perhaps being TRBD1 or TRBD2 (5 bases each). The CDR3 has 20 residues. Trimming pared 0 bases from V and 7 bases from J, leaving 27 bases between. Looked up from germline, CDR1 is SNHLY and CDR2 is FYNNEI.